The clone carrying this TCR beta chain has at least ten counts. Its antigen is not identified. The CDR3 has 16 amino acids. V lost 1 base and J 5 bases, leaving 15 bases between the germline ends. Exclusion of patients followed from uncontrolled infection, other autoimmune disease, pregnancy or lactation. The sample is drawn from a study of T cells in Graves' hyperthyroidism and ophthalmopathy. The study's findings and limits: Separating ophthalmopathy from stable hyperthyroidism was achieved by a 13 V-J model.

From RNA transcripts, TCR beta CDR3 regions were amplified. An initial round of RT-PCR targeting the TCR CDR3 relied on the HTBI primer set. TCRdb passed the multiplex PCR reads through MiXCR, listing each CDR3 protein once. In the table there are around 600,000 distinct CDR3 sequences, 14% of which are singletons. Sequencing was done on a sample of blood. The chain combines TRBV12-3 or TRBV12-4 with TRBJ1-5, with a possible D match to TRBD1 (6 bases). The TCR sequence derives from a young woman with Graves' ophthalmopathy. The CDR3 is CASSLDVGGIDQPQHF. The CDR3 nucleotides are TGTGCCAGCAGTTTAGATGTAGGGGGGATTGATCAGCCCCAGCATTTT.